Each of the 3 T cell receptor beta chains below was sequenced from the same sample in a study of PD-L1 blockade in urothelial cancer. Clones were read by immunoSEQ multiplex PCR, and TCRdb kept only the in-frame ones, dropping some. Of 100,000 to 150,000 clones listed, 84% were seen once; the top ten hold around 3.2%. Sample time point: pretreatment peripheral blood. This material consisted of PBMCs, taken around atezolizumab (anti-PD-L1) treatment. The source of these receptors is a middle-aged man with urothelial cancer.

The chain is built from TRBV21-1 and TRBJ2-1; TRBD1 reflects the table's D call only, with no check against the DNA. TRBV21-1 is a pseudogene segment. The CDR3 sequence is 17 residues long. CDR3 loop: CASSKAPGGQGLNEQFF. CDR3 bases: TGTGCCAGCAGCAAAGCGCCGGGGGGACAGGGGTTGAATGAGCAGTTCTTC.

This clone has just a few counts. The J gene is TRBJ2-7, the V gene TRBV6-1; 7 positions agree with TRBD1. The CDR3 is made up of 15 amino acids. Trimming at V came to 6 bases and at J to 6 bases, leaving 14 bases not matched to a gene. Germline CDR1 and CDR2: MNHNS and SASEGT. The CDR3 protein is CASSTSQTGLAEQYF. Written as DNA, the CDR3 is TGTGCCAGCAGCACATCTCAGACAGGGTTGGCCGAGCAGTACTTC.

The chain is built from TRBV19 and TRBJ1-3, with D hard to call. V lost 4 bases, J lost 0 bases, and 19 bases lay in between. This CDR3 spans 18 amino acids. Germline V gene data show CDR1 as LNHDA and CDR2 as SQIVND (reference sequence). In DNA, the CDR3 is TGTGCCAGTAGTACCCAAAGATTTCGCGGAAGCTCTGGAAACACCATATATTTT. Amino acids: CASSTQRFRGSSGNTIYF. Based on the CDR3 plus reference TRBV19 and TRBJ1-3, the full variable domain is DGGITQSPKYLFRKEGQNVTLSCEQNLNHDAMYWYRQDPGQGLRLIYYSQIVNDFQKGDIAEGYSVSREKKESFPLTVTSAQKNPTAFYLCASSTQRFRGSSGNTIYFGEGSWLTVV.